This T cell receptor (beta chain) was sequenced in a study of T cells in Graves' hyperthyroidism and ophthalmopathy. This clonotype was counted at least ten times. The antigen remains undetermined. The study excluded patients with uncontrolled infection, other autoimmune disease, pregnancy or lactation. Per the germline V gene, CDR1 is SGHRS and CDR2 is YFSETQ. This CDR3 spans 14 amino acids. Trimming removed 4 bases at V and 1 base at J, with 11 bases between. The investigators amplified TCR beta CDR3 regions from RNA transcripts. Using the HTBI primer set, a first-round RT-PCR was run on the TCR CDR3. One entry per CDR3 protein results from TCRdb running MiXCR on the multiplex PCR reads. The data hold over 500,000 distinct CDR3 sequences, with about a sixth observed a single time. Broader study findings: Most thyroid clonotypes expanded above 0.001 were also detected in blood. The model identified upcoming ophthalmopathy a median about 7.1 months ahead of onset.

The V gene is TRBV5-1, the J gene TRBJ1-1; D unclear. This sequence was found in a woman in her late teens or twenties with Graves' ophthalmopathy. The specimen was blood. The CDR3 spells CASSVGRKNTEAFF. In DNA form, the CDR3 reads TGCGCCAGCAGCGTCGGACGGAAGAACACTGAAGCTTTCTTT.